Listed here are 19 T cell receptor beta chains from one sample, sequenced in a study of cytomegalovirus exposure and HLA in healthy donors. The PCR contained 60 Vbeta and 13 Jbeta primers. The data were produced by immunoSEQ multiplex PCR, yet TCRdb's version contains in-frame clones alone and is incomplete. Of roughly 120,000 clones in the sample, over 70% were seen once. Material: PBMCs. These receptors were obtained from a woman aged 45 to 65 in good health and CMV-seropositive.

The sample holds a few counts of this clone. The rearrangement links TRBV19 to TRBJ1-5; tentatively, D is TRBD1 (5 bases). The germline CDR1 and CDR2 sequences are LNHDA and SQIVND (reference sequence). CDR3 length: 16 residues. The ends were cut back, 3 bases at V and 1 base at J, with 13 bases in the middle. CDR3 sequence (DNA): TGTGCCAGTAGTATCCCAGGGAGGAGAAGCAATCAGCCCCAGCATTTT. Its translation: CASSIPGRRSNQPQHF.

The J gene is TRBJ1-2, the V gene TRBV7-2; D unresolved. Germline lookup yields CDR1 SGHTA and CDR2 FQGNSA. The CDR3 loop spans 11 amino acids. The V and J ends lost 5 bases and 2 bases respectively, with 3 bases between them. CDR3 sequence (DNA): TGTGCCAGCAGCCTCAACTATGGCTACACCTTC. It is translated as CASSLNYGYTF.

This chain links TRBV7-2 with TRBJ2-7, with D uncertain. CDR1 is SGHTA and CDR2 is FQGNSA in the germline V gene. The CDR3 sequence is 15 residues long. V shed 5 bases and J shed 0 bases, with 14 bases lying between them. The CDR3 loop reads CASSLYVGPSYEQYF. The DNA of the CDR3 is TGTGCCAGCAGCCTGTATGTTGGGCCCTCCTACGAGCAGTACTTC.

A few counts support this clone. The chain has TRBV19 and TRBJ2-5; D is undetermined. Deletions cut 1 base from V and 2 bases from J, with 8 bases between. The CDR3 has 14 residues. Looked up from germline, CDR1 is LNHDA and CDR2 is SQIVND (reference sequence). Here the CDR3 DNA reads TGTGCCAGTAGTATAGGAGGCAGACAAGAGACCCAGTACTTC. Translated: CASSIGGRQETQYF.

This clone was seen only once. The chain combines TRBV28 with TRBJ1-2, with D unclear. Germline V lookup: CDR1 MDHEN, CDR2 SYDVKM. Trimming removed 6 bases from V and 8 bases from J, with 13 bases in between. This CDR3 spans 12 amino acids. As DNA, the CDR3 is TGTGCCAGCAGCGTGAGGGTAGGCGGCTACACCTTC. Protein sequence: CASSVRVGGYTF.

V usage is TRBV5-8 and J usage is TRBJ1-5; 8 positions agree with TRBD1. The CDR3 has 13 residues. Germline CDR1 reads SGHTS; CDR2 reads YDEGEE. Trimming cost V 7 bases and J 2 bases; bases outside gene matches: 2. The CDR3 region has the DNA TGTGCCAGCCTGACAGGGGGCAATCAGCCCCAGCATTTT. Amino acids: CASLTGGNQPQHF.

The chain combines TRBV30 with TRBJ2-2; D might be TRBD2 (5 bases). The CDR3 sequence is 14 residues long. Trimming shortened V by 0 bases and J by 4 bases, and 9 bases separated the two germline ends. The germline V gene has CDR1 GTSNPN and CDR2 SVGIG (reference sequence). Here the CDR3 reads CAWSVRGGTGELFF. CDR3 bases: TGTGCCTGGAGTGTACGAGGAGGCACCGGGGAGCTGTTTTTT.

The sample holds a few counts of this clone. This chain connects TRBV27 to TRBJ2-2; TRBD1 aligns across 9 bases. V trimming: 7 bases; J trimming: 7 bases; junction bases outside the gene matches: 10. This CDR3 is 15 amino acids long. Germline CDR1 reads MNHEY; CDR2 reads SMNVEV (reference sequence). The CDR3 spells CASTKDRGQDGELFF. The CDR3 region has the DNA TGTGCCAGCACTAAGGACAGGGGACAGGACGGGGAGCTGTTTTTT.

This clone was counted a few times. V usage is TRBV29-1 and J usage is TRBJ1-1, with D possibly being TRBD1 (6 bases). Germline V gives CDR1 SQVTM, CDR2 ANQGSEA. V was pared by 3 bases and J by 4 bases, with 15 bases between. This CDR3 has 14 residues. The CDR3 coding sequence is TGCAGCGTTGAGGTCGGGACACCTGTCACTGAAGCTTTCTTT. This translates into CSVEVGTPVTEAFF.

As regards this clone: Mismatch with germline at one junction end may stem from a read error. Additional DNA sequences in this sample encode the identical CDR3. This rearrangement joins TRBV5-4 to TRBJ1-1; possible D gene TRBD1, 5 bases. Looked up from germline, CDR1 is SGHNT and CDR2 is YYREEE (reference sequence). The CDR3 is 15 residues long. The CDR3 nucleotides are TGCGCCAGCAGCTTGGGAGCAGGGAGGGACACTGAAGCTTTCTTT. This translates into CASSLGAGRDTEAFF. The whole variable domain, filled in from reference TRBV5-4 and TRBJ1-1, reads ETGVTQSPTHLIKTRGQQVTLRCSSQSGHNTVSWYQQALGQGPQFIFQYYREEENGRGNFPPRFSGLQFPNYSSELNVNALELDDSALYLCASSLGAGRDTEAFFGQGTRLTVV.

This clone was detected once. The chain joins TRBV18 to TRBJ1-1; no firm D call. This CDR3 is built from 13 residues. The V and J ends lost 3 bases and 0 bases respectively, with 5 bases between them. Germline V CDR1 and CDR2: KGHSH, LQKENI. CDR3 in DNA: TGTGCCAGCTCACCCCCCATGAACACTGAAGCTTTCTTT. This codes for CASSPPMNTEAFF.

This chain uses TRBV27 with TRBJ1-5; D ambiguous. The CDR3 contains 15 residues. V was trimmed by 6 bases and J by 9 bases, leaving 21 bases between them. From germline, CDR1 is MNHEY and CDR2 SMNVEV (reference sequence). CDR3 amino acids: CASSPTVPPAGPQHF. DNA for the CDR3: TGTGCCAGCAGCCCTACTGTTCCCCCCGCAGGGCCCCAGCATTTT.

CDR3 DNA: TGTGCCAGCAGCGACACAGGGGGCCGGAATGAAAAACTGTTTTTT. Translated, it gives CASSDTGGRNEKLFF. The V call is TRBV7-2, the J call TRBJ1-4; TRBD1 agrees at 9 bases. The germline CDR1 and CDR2 sequences are SGHTA and FQGNSA. V lost 5 bases to trimming and J lost 5 bases; unmatched junction nucleotides: 6. This CDR3 contains 15 residues.

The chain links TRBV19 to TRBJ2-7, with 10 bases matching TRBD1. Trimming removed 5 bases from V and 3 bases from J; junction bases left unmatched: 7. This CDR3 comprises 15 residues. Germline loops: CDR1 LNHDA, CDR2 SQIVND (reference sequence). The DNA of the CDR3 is TGTGCCAGTAGTTCCGGGACAGGGGCATACTACGAGCAGTACTTC. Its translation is CASSSGTGAYYEQYF.

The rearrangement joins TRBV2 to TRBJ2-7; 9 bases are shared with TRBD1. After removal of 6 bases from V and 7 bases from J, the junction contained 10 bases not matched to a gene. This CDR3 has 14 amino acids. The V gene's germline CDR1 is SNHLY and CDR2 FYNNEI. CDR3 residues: CASRWTGVTGEQYF. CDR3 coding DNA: TGTGCCAGCAGGTGGACAGGGGTCACGGGAGAGCAGTACTTC.

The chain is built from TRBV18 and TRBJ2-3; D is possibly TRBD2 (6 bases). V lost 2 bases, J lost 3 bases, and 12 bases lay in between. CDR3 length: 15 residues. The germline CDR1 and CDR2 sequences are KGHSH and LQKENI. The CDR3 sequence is CASSPGAGRTDTQYF. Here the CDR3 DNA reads TGTGCCAGCTCACCAGGGGCGGGGAGAACAGATACGCAGTATTTT.

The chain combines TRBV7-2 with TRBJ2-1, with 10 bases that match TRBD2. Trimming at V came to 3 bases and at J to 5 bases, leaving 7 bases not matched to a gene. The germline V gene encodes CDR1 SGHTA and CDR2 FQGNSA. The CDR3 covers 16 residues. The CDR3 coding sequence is TGTGCCAGCAGCTTTTTAGCGGGGGGATACGACAATGAGCAGTTCTTC. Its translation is CASSFLAGGYDNEQFF.

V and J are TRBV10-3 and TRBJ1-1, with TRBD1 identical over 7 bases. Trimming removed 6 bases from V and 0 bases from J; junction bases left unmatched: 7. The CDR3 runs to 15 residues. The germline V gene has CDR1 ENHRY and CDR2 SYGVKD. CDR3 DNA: TGTGCCATCAGAGACAACAGGGGACTGAACACTGAAGCTTTCTTT. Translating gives CAIRDNRGLNTEAFF.

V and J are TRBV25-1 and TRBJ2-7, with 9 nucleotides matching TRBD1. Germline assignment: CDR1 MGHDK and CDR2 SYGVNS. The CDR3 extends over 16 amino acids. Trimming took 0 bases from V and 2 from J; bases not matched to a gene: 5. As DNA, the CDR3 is TGTGCCAGCAGTGAATATACAGGGGGCCTTACCTACGAGCAGTACTTC. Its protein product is CASSEYTGGLTYEQYF.